This passage covers 23 T cell receptor beta chains from one sample sequenced in a study of shared clonotypes between healthy human individuals. Repertoires were generated with immunoSEQ multiplex PCR, while TCRdb's copy carries only in-frame clones and drops some. The table lists 2 million to 2.5 million clones, around 93% of them singletons. The specimen sequenced was naive CD4+ T cells from PBMCs. The subset is: CD45RA+ positively selected. The receptors were sampled from a man aged 18 to 30 in good health. Some clones in this sample may be carry-over from other donors' samples.

The chain recombines TRBV9 with TRBJ2-7, with D hard to call. The V gene's germline CDR1 is SGDLS and CDR2 YYNGEE. Trimming left V 4 bases short and J 0 bases short, with 14 bases between. The CDR3 totals 15 residues. The CDR3 bases are TGTGCCAGCAGCCCCCGAGCCAGGAGCTCCTACGAGCAGTACTTC. Encoded protein: CASSPRARSSYEQYF.

V and J are TRBV30 and TRBJ2-7; TRBD1 is a possible D gene (6 bases). Trimming shortened V by 5 bases and J by 3 bases, and 8 bases separated the two germline ends. The CDR3 length is 11 residues. CDR1 is GTSNPN, CDR2 SVGIG, per germline (reference sequence). CDR3 bases: TGTGCCTGGGGACAGAACTACGAGCAGTACTTC. The encoded protein is CAWGQNYEQYF.

The chain has TRBV5-6 and TRBJ1-6; 7 bases fit TRBD1. V shed 2 bases and J 5 bases; nucleotides not matched to a gene: 4. The CDR3 totals 15 residues. In germline, CDR1 is SGHDT, CDR2 YYEEEE. In DNA, the CDR3 is TGTGCCAGCAGCTTCGCGGGACAGAATAATTCACCCCTCCACTTT. Its protein product is CASSFAGQNNSPLHF.

The chain carries TRBV11-1 and TRBJ2-1, with D possibly matching TRBD1 (6 bases). Germline-derived CDR1 and CDR2 are SGHAT and FQDESV (reference sequence). The germline V and J ends were trimmed by 5 bases and 2 bases, with 13 bases remaining between them. The CDR3 spans 15 residues. The CDR3 loop is CASSKKTGPYNEQFF. CDR3 DNA: TGTGCCAGCAGCAAGAAGACAGGCCCCTACAATGAGCAGTTCTTC.

This clone was counted a single time. The rearrangement joins TRBV30 to TRBJ2-3; 14 nucleotides align to TRBD2. V lost 1 base to trimming and J lost 2 bases; unmatched junction nucleotides: 8. This CDR3 has 18 amino acids. Germline lookup yields CDR1 GTSNPN and CDR2 SVGIG (reference sequence). The CDR3 coding sequence is TGTGCCTGGAGTGCGCGGACTAGCGGGAGGCCTCTCACAGATACGCAGTATTTT. Its protein product is CAWSARTSGRPLTDTQYF.

Of note for this clone: Other DNA variants within this sample encode the same CDR3. This chain connects TRBV28 to TRBJ2-7; D remains unclear. The V and J ends lost 6 bases and 1 base respectively, with 7 bases between them. The CDR3 sequence is 12 residues long. Germline CDR1 is MDHEN and CDR2 is SYDVKM. The CDR3 here is CASSQSSYEQYF. The CDR3 nucleotides read TGTGCCAGCAGCCAGTCTTCCTACGAGCAGTACTTC.

This clone was detected once. The rearrangement joins TRBV5-8 to TRBJ1-2, with TRBD1 matching 8 bases. CDR1 is SGHTS and CDR2 is YDEGEE in the germline V gene. The CDR3 is 18 residues long. The J segment lost 4 bases and the V segment lost 0 bases, leaving 14 bases of the junction unmatched. CDR3: CASSLGATTGVRGYGYTF. In nucleotides, the CDR3 is TGTGCCAGCAGCTTGGGGGCTACGACAGGGGTACGGGGCTATGGCTACACCTTC. Complete variable domain (other parts from reference TRBV5-8 and TRBJ1-2): EAGVTQSPTHLIKTRGQQATLRCSPISGHTSVYWYQQALGLGLQFLLWYDEGEERNRGNFPPRFSGRQFPNYSSELNVNALELEDSALYLCASSLGATTGVRGYGYTFGSGTRLTVV.

This clone was counted a single time. J is TRBJ2-4 and V is TRBV4-1; TRBD1 is a possible D gene (5 bases). The length of the CDR3 is 16 residues. Germline V gene lookup returns CDR1 MGHRA and CDR2 YSYEKL. The V end was cut by 1 base, the J end by 5 bases, with 15 bases between. CDR3 bases: TGCGCCAGCAGCCAAGGGGCAGGGTCAAGCCAAAACATTCAGTACTTC. Translating it yields CASSQGAGSSQNIQYF.

This clone turned up a few times. This sample also contains other DNA sequences that code for the same CDR3. This rearrangement joins TRBV7-8 to TRBJ1-1; no firm D call. Germline lookup yields CDR1 SGHVS and CDR2 FQNEAQ. This CDR3 region has 13 residues. The V and J ends lost 2 bases and 1 base respectively, with 5 bases between them. CDR3 nucleotides: TGTGCCAGCAGCTTACAGGAGAACACTGAAGCTTTCTTT. Its protein is CASSLQENTEAFF.

The rearrangement links TRBV4-1 to TRBJ2-5; 11 bases are a match to TRBD2. Germline V gives CDR1 MGHRA, CDR2 YSYEKL. With V trimmed by 4 bases and J by 2 bases, 6 bases remained unmatched. The CDR3 spans 16 residues. The CDR3 region is CASSRGIAGGQETQYF. For the CDR3, the DNA is TGCGCCAGCAGCCGAGGGATAGCGGGAGGGCAAGAGACCCAGTACTTC.

J is TRBJ2-7 and V is TRBV7-3; 8 bases are shared with TRBD2. The CDR3 covers 16 residues. Germline CDR1 is SGHTA and CDR2 is FQGTGA. The trim removed 3 bases at V and 7 bases at J, leaving 14 bases unmatched. CDR3 DNA: TGTGCCAGCAGCTTCCTTAGCGGGATTAGAGTCATGGAGCAGTACTTC. It specifies CASSFLSGIRVMEQYF.

The chain uses TRBV28 and TRBJ1-5; D not resolved. From germline, CDR1 is MDHEN and CDR2 SYDVKM. The CDR3 runs to 15 residues. V lost 10 bases and J 2 bases, leaving 18 bases between the germline ends. CDR3 sequence (DNA): TGTGCCACCGCGACTCCTCAAGAGGGCAATCAGCCCCAGCATTTT. Its protein is CATATPQEGNQPQHF.

The chain carries TRBV6-5 and TRBJ2-7; D gene unclear. In germline, CDR1 is MNHEY, CDR2 SVGAGI. There are 15 residues in the CDR3. V was shortened by 0 bases and J by 4 bases, with 13 bases between the two germline ends. CDR3 sequence (DNA): TGTGCCAGCAGTTACTCGTACAGACCGATGTACGAGCAGTACTTC. The encoded protein is CASSYSYRPMYEQYF.

The chain employs TRBV7-8 and TRBJ2-2; no firm D call. CDR3 size: 15 residues. With 1 base removed from V and 1 base from J, the gap between germline ends came to 7 bases. Germline-derived CDR1 and CDR2 are SGHVS and FQNEAQ. The CDR3 protein is CASSLVLLNTGELFF. Here the CDR3 DNA reads TGTGCCAGCAGCTTAGTTTTGCTGAACACCGGGGAGCTGTTTTTT. Using reference TRBV7-8 and TRBJ2-2 for the parts outside the CDR3, the full variable domain is GAGVSQSPRYKVAKRGQDVALRCDPISGHVSLFWYQQALGQGPEFLTYFQNEAQLDKSGLPSDRFFAERPEGSVSTLKIQRTQQEDSAVYLCASSLVLLNTGELFFGEGSRLTVL.

The gene calls are TRBV27 and TRBJ1-1, with D uncertain. Germline V gene lookup returns CDR1 MNHEY and CDR2 SMNVEV (reference sequence). Trimming left V 5 bases short and J 0 bases short, with 10 bases between. The CDR3 length is 14 residues. The CDR3 DNA reads TGTGCCAGCAGTCCCCAGACGGTGAACACTGAAGCTTTCTTT. It translates to CASSPQTVNTEAFF.

V usage is TRBV19 and J usage is TRBJ2-7; the match to TRBD2 covers 9 bases. Looked up from germline, CDR1 is LNHDA and CDR2 is SQIVND (reference sequence). The ends lost 3 bases at V and 2 bases at J; junction bases unmatched: 11. The CDR3 sequence is 17 residues long. In DNA, the CDR3 is TGTGCCAGTAGTATTTCTAGCGGGATCCCCGGGGCCTACGAGCAGTACTTC. As protein: CASSISSGIPGAYEQYF.

The V and J genes are TRBV14 and TRBJ2-5, with 7 bases lining up with TRBD2. Germline trimming cut 2 bases from V and 0 bases from J; bases unmatched to any gene: 3. Per germline, CDR1 SGHDN and CDR2 FVKESK. The CDR3 runs to 15 residues. CDR3: CASSQSGRNQETQYF. The CDR3 nucleotides are TGTGCCAGCAGCCAATCCGGGAGGAACCAAGAGACCCAGTACTTC.

The V call is TRBV7-3, the J call TRBJ1-2; tentative D call: TRBD1 (5 bases). CDR1 and CDR2 from the germline V gene are SGHTA and FQGTGA. This CDR3 comprises 14 residues. Trimming removed 0 bases at V and 5 bases at J, with 10 bases between. CDR3 in amino acids: CASSLTQAGYGYTF. CDR3 nucleotides: TGTGCCAGCAGCTTAACGCAGGCAGGGTATGGCTACACCTTC. Full variable domain (rest looked up from reference TRBV7-3 and TRBJ1-2): GAGVSQTPSNKVTEKGKYVELRCDPISGHTALYWYRQSLGQGPEFLIYFQGTGAADDSGLPNDRFFAVRPEGSVSTLKIQRTERGDSAVYLCASSLTQAGYGYTFGSGTRLTVV.

The J gene is TRBJ1-1, the V gene TRBV20-1; unclear D gene. V was clipped by 5 bases and J by 2 bases, with 6 bases between them. The CDR3 extends over 11 amino acids. Germline V gene lookup returns CDR1 DFQATT and CDR2 SNEGSKA (reference sequence). This CDR3 reads CSAPFNTEAFF. The CDR3 nucleotides read TGCAGTGCTCCCTTTAACACTGAAGCTTTCTTT.

The V and J genes are TRBV2 and TRBJ1-5; 10 bases fit TRBD1. Germline CDR1 is SNHLY and CDR2 is FYNNEI. The junction had 4 bases not matched to a gene; V was cut back by 4 bases and J by 1 base. The CDR3 has 16 residues. CDR3 sequence: CASSADRGRSNQPQHF. CDR3 nucleotides: TGTGCCAGCAGTGCCGACAGGGGGCGAAGCAATCAGCCCCAGCATTTT.

The V and J genes are TRBV28 and TRBJ1-1, with D unresolved. Trimming removed 1 base from V and 1 base from J, with 10 bases in between. CDR3 size: 15 residues. CDR1 is MDHEN, CDR2 SYDVKM, per germline. The CDR3 reads CASSLSGSQNTEAFF. The DNA for the CDR3 is TGTGCCAGCAGTTTATCGGGCAGCCAGAACACTGAAGCTTTCTTT.

The gene calls are TRBV5-1 and TRBJ1-1; D is possibly TRBD1 (5 bases). Trimming stripped 0 bases from V and 3 bases from J, with 18 bases between. Germline assignment: CDR1 SGHRS and CDR2 YFSETQ. This CDR3 spans 17 amino acids. DNA of the CDR3: TGCGCCAGCAGCTTGGGAGTCGGGGGTATCGGAGACACTGAAGCTTTCTTT. Translation: CASSLGVGGIGDTEAFF.

This clone was counted once. CDR3 protein: CASSLDLAGETQYF. For the CDR3, the DNA is TGCGCCAGCAGCCTTGATCTAGCTGGAGAGACCCAGTACTTC. The V gene is TRBV4-3, the J gene TRBJ2-5; D is perhaps TRBD2 (5 bases). The V and J ends lost 4 bases and 4 bases respectively, with 13 bases between them. Germline V gene data show CDR1 as LGHNA and CDR2 as YSLEER. This CDR3 is built from 14 residues.